This TCR beta chain was observed in a study of blood T cell repertoires in COVID-19. Study background: Italy, Spain and the United States were the sources of the convalescent and acute COVID-19 samples. Nucleic acid was either cDNA or gDNA, and it came from T cells, B-cell-depleted T cells, or PBMCs.

Original handling: Nucleated cell counts were estimated from reference gene primer amplification. Data came from immunoSEQ multiplex PCR; TCRdb stores just in-frame clones and leaves some out. The DNA gave D and trimming, while V, J and clone size come from that table. The sample yields a few hundred thousand clones, 75% to 90% seen once. CDR1 and CDR2 from the germline V gene are KGHSH and LQKENI. The CDR3 extends over 17 amino acids. The ends lost 3 bases at V and 5 bases at J; junction bases unmatched: 11. Patients at the Seattle site were enrolled during active infection and followed longitudinally.

This receptor was obtained from a woman older than 75 with COVID-19, enrolled during active disease. Material: peripheral blood. This chain joins TRBV18 and TRBJ2-1; 9 bases line up with TRBD2. The CDR3 nucleotides read TGTGCCAGCTCACCCCCTTCCGCGGGGGGGTTTAACAATGAGCAGTTCTTC. This gives the protein CASSPPSAGGFNNEQFF.